This T cell receptor beta chain was identified in a study of blood T cell repertoires in COVID-19. Study as a whole: The study drew acute and convalescent COVID-19 samples from the United States, Italy and Spain. T cells, B-cell-depleted T cells, or PBMCs provided the cDNA or gDNA that served as material.

In the original processing: Reference gene primer amplification gave nucleated cell count estimates. Clones were sequenced by immunoSEQ multiplex PCR, and TCRdb holds only the in-frame ones, with some missing. V, J and clone size reflect that table, while D and trimming were determined from the DNA. In the table there are approximately 170,000 clones, under 90% of which are singletons. Germline CDR1 reads MNHEY; CDR2 reads SVGEGT. This CDR3 region has 16 residues. J gave up 4 bases and V 6 bases, and 9 bases lay outside the gene matches. Recovered Cohort 3 donors showed two negative PCRs, clearance, or symptom resolution.

The receptor's source is a woman aged 50 to 65 who had recovered from COVID-19. The rearrangement uses TRBV6-2 or TRBV6-3 and TRBJ1-5, with 10 nucleotides matching TRBD1. The sample consisted of PBMCs or T cells enriched from blood (not recorded which). The CDR3 here is CASSHRDRGANQPQHF. The CDR3 nucleotides read TGTGCCAGCAGCCATCGGGACAGGGGAGCAAATCAGCCCCAGCATTTT.